Listed here are 16 T cell receptor beta chains from one sample, sequenced in a study of blood T cell repertoires in COVID-19. This table comes from immunoSEQ multiplex PCR, and its TCRdb copy is limited to in-frame clones, with some not included. The data contain about 300,000 clones, under 90% of them singletons. The sequencing input was peripheral blood. Receptor source: a woman aged 25 to 39 with COVID-19, enrolled during active disease.

A word on this clone: Other DNA sequences in this specimen translate into the identical CDR3. The rearrangement uses TRBV9 and TRBJ1-5; unclear D gene. The CDR3 loop spans 14 amino acids. The ends were cut back, 0 bases at V and 6 bases at J, with 10 bases in the middle. The V gene's germline CDR1 is SGDLS and CDR2 YYNGEE. CDR3 DNA: TGTGCCAGCAGCGTAGCTGGAGGTAGTCAGCCCCAGCATTTT. Protein sequence: CASSVAGGSQPQHF.

The chain couples TRBV11-3 to TRBJ2-5, with D hard to call. This CDR3 region has 13 residues. Trimming took off 0 bases at V and 5 bases at J, with 7 bases between the two ends. Germline V gene lookup returns CDR1 SGHNT and CDR2 YENEEA. CDR3 amino acids: CASSLDLSETQYF. The CDR3 bases are TGTGCCAGCAGCTTAGATCTTTCGGAGACCCAGTACTTC.

This clone was observed a handful of times. The chain is built from TRBV11-2 and TRBJ1-5; 11 nucleotides line up with TRBD1. The CDR3 is 14 amino acids. CDR1 and CDR2 (germline): SGHAT, FQNNGV. The V segment lost 5 bases and the J segment 6 bases; nucleotides outside the gene matches: 3. In nucleotides, the CDR3 is TGTGCCAGCAGCCCCGGGACAGGGGGTCAGCCCCAGCATTTT. Its translation is CASSPGTGGQPQHF.

The genes are TRBV2 and TRBJ2-7, with TRBD2 matching over 9 bases. With V trimmed by 6 bases and J by 1 base, 4 bases remained unmatched. The CDR3 spans 14 residues. Germline CDR1 is SNHLY and CDR2 is FYNNEI. CDR3 DNA: TGTGCCAGCAGGTTAGCGGGGGAGTCCTACGAGCAGTACTTC. It specifies CASRLAGESYEQYF.

This clone was recorded a few times. The chain employs TRBV5-1 and TRBJ1-2; maybe TRBD1 (6 bases). V was clipped by 0 bases and J by 5 bases, with 14 bases between them. Germline V gene data show CDR1 as SGHRS and CDR2 as YFSETQ. The CDR3 runs to 15 residues. The CDR3 spells CASSLEPGAGYGYTF. Here the CDR3 DNA reads TGCGCCAGCAGCTTGGAGCCAGGGGCCGGGTATGGCTACACCTTC.

This clone has a single count. At one of its ends the junction is not consistent with the germline gene, which may arise from a read error. V and J are TRBV18 and TRBJ1-1; D not certain. Per germline, CDR1 KGHSH and CDR2 LQKENI. This CDR3 spans 13 amino acids. CDR3 DNA sequence: TGTGCCAGCTCCCCACAACAGAACACTGAAGCTTTCTTT. It yields the protein CASSPQQNTEAFF.

This sequence joins TRBV9 and TRBJ2-1; 9 bases line up with TRBD2. The junction had 7 bases not matched to a gene; V was cut back by 0 bases and J by 6 bases. Germline CDR1 reads SGDLS; CDR2 reads YYNGEE. The CDR3 sequence is 16 residues long. The CDR3: CASSVGGLAGVNEQFF. In DNA, the CDR3 is TGTGCCAGCAGCGTAGGGGGACTAGCTGGGGTCAATGAGCAGTTCTTC.

The chain is built from TRBV5-1 and TRBJ2-2; D may be TRBD1 (5 bases). This CDR3 comprises 15 residues. The germline gives CDR1 SGHRS, CDR2 YFSETQ. Trimming cost V 5 bases and J 3 bases, with 14 bases left between them. CDR3 protein: CASRRRGDDTGELFF. The CDR3 coding sequence is TGCGCCAGCAGGAGAAGGGGCGATGACACCGGGGAGCTGTTTTTT.

The chain is built from TRBV25-1 and TRBJ2-2, with a weak D call TRBD2 (5 bases). Germline-derived CDR1 and CDR2 are MGHDK and SYGVNS. V lost 6 bases and J lost 4, with 21 bases in between. The CDR3 covers 17 residues. The CDR3 protein is CASRTSRSHAGTGELFF. The CDR3 bases are TGTGCCAGCAGAACTTCTCGCAGCCATGCGGGCACCGGGGAGCTGTTTTTT.

This clone was counted between two and nine times. V is TRBV7-8 and J is TRBJ2-5; 10 bases agree with TRBD1. Germline V gene sequence: CDR1 SGHVS, CDR2 FQNEAQ. CDR3 length: 15 residues. V lost 5 bases and J lost 5; bases outside the gene matches: 8. CDR3 sequence (DNA): TGTGCCAGCAGCCTCTCACCGGGACAGGGGGAGACCCAGTACTTC. Its translation is CASSLSPGQGETQYF.

This sequence joins TRBV18 and TRBJ1-5; possibly TRBD1 for D (5 bases). The CDR3 contains 12 residues. Germline CDR1 KGHSH, CDR2 LQKENI. V was pared by 0 bases and J by 9 bases, with 6 bases between. The CDR3 nucleotides are TGTGCCAGCTCACCACCCCAGGGGCCCCAGCATTTT. Its protein product is CASSPPQGPQHF. Full variable domain (missing parts from reference TRBV18 and TRBJ1-5): NAGVMQNPRHLVRRRGQEARLRCSPMKGHSHVYWYRQLPEEGLKFMVYLQKENIIDESGMPKERFSAEFPKEGPSILRIQQVVRGDSAAYFCASSPPQGPQHFGDGTRLSIL.

The rearrangement joins TRBV5-1 to TRBJ2-2, with 7 bases fitting TRBD1. The CDR3 length is 18 residues. V gave up 4 bases and J gave up 7 bases; unmatched junction bases: 19. In germline, CDR1 is SGHRS, CDR2 YFSETQ. The CDR3: CASSPYPGQVGTGGELFF. The DNA for the CDR3 is TGCGCCAGCAGCCCTTACCCCGGACAGGTGGGAACAGGCGGGGAGCTGTTTTTT. Looking up the rest from reference TRBV5-1 and TRBJ2-2 gives the full variable domain: KAGVTQTPRYLIKTRGQQVTLSCSPISGHRSVSWYQQTPGQGLQFLFEYFSETQRNKGNFPGRFSGRQFSNSRSEMNVSTLELGDSALYLCASSPYPGQVGTGGELFFGEGSRLTVL.

J is TRBJ2-5 and V is TRBV19; 8 bases are a match to TRBD2. CDR1 is LNHDA and CDR2 is SQIVND in the germline V gene (reference sequence). The CDR3 has 14 amino acids. Trimming removed 1 base from V and 2 bases from J; junction bases left unmatched: 0. DNA for the CDR3: TGTGCCAGTAGTATAGGCGGGGGGCAAGAGACCCAGTACTTC. This gives the protein CASSIGGGQETQYF.

The chain recombines TRBV10-1 with TRBJ2-5, with D perhaps TRBD1 (5 bases). Between the trimmed V and J ends, which lost 2 bases and 5 bases, there was a span of 15 bases. The germline CDR1 and CDR2 sequences are WNHNN and SYGVQD (reference sequence). The CDR3 has 15 residues. The CDR3 loop reads CASSERQGGFETQYF. The CDR3, as DNA: TGCGCCAGCAGTGAGAGGCAGGGCGGATTCGAGACCCAGTACTTC.

The chain's CDR3 is CASSQDTGAYEQYF. In DNA form, the CDR3 reads TGTGCCAGCAGCCAAGATACGGGGGCCTACGAGCAGTACTTC. This sequence joins TRBV4-2 and TRBJ2-7; possible D gene TRBD2, 6 bases. This CDR3 is 14 amino acids long. Germline V gives CDR1 LGHNA, CDR2 YNFKEQ. The V gene lost 0 bases and the J gene lost 2 bases, with 8 bases spanning the gap.

This clone has more than one count but fewer than ten. The chain is built from TRBV15 and TRBJ1-2; TRBD1 might be the D (6 bases). In germline, CDR1 is LNHNV, CDR2 YYDKDF (reference sequence). Trimming removed 3 bases from V and 5 bases from J, with 10 bases in between. The CDR3 is 13 amino acids. CDR3 nucleotides: TGTGCCACCAGCAGGGACAGAGTTTATGGCTACACCTTC. This translates into CATSRDRVYGYTF.